Listed below are T cell receptor beta chains from one sample, sequenced in a study of cytomegalovirus exposure and HLA in healthy donors. Profiled with immunoSEQ multiplex PCR; TCRdb holds only in-frame clones, not every one. Found here are 250,000 to 350,000 clones, roughly 88% of them singletons; the top ten hold around 0.96%. The specimen was PBMCs. Receptor source: a young man in good health and CMV-seronegative. Both conserved end residues are part of each CDR3. The D gene is left open where the match is weak. Clone size is not always given. Where it is, it says once, few, many or a class for expanded clones.

NA,TRBV18,TRBD1,TRBJ2-2,CASSPPTGETGELFF,TGTGCCAGCTCACCACCGACAGGGGAAACCGGGGAGCTGTTTTTT
NA,TRBV9,NA,TRBJ2-5,CASSVGMQGETQYF,TGTGCCAGCAGCGTAGGAATGCAGGGAGAGACCCAGTACTTC
NA,TRBV19,NA,TRBJ1-2,CASSTQTDGYTF,TGTGCCAGTAGTACCCAGACAGATGGCTACACCTTC
NA,TRBV27,TRBD1,TRBJ2-7,CASSLQEGQGFYEQYF,TGTGCCAGCAGTTTACAAGAGGGACAGGGGTTTTACGAGCAGTACTTC
NA,TRBV7-6,NA,TRBJ2-3,CASSLRLSLTDTQYF,TGTGCCAGCAGCTTAAGACTTTCCCTCACAGATACGCAGTATTTT
NA,TRBV6-5,NA,TRBJ1-1,CASSYGRGNTEAFF,TGTGCCAGCAGTTACGGTCGGGGGAACACTGAAGCTTTCTTT
NA,TRBV11-2,TRBD1,TRBJ1-2,CASSPFSGGSIGYGYTF,TGTGCCAGCAGCCCCTTTTCAGGGGGCTCAATTGGGTATGGCTACACCTTC
NA,TRBV30,NA,TRBJ2-7,CAWSQWTVSYEQYF,TGTGCCTGGAGTCAGTGGACAGTCTCCTACGAGCAGTACTTC
NA,TRBV6-5,TRBD1,TRBJ1-1,CASSYGQGTEAFF,TGTGCCAGCAGTTACGGACAGGGAACTGAAGCTTTCTTT
NA,TRBV6-1,TRBD1,TRBJ1-2,CASTVRDRSLYGYTF,TGTGCCAGCACTGTCCGGGACAGATCATTATATGGCTACACCTTC
NA,TRBV2,NA,TRBJ2-4,CASRGGYLAKNIQYF,TGTGCCAGTAGGGGGGGGTATCTAGCCAAAAACATTCAGTACTTC
NA,TRBV25-1,TRBD2,TRBJ2-1,CASSSGGLNYNEQFF,TGTGCCAGCAGTAGCGGGGGGCTAAACTACAATGAGCAGTTCTTC
NA,TRBV9,NA,TRBJ2-5,CASSVATGYQETQYF,TGTGCCAGCAGCGTAGCAACGGGGTACCAAGAGACCCAGTACTTC
NA,TRBV19,TRBD2,TRBJ2-1,CASGGGISYNEQFF,TGTGCCAGTGGGGGGGGGATAAGTTACAATGAGCAGTTCTTC
NA,TRBV10-2,NA,TRBJ1-5,CASSEQRLNQPQHF,TGCGCCAGCAGTGAGCAGAGGCTCAATCAGCCCCAGCATTTT
NA,TRBV12-1,NA,TRBJ1-4,CASSCRCAGGEKLFF,TGTGCCAGCAGCTGCAGGTGCGCCGGCGGGGAAAAACTGTTTTTT
NA,TRBV19,NA,TRBJ2-7,CASNTRGISYEQYF,TGTGCCAGTAATACACGGGGGATCTCCTACGAGCAGTACTTC
few,TRBV7-9,NA,TRBJ2-7,CASSLVAVPSDEQYF,TGTGCCAGCAGCTTAGTAGCTGTACCTTCGGACGAGCAGTACTTC
NA,TRBV19,TRBD2,TRBJ2-1,CASSMGGETYNEQFF,TGTGCCAGCTCCATGGGGGGGGAAACCTACAATGAGCAGTTCTTC
NA,TRBV7-9,TRBD1,TRBJ1-2,CASSNIWGDRGSLYGYTF,TGTGCCAGCAGTAATATTTGGGGGGACAGGGGGTCTCTCTATGGCTACACCTTC
NA,TRBV18,NA,TRBJ1-1,CASSPDTLNTEAFF,TGTGCCAGCTCGCCGGACACGTTGAACACTGAAGCTTTCTTT
few,TRBV30,NA,TRBJ1-1,CACPRMTGGTEAFF,TGTGCCTGTCCTCGAATGACAGGCGGGACTGAAGCTTTCTTT
few,TRBV19,NA,TRBJ2-2,CASRGPGDTGELFF,TGTGCCAGTAGGGGTCCAGGGGACACCGGGGAGCTGTTTTTT
NA,TRBV7-9,NA,TRBJ2-2,CASSPPPGGLYTGELFF,TGTGCCAGCAGCCCACCCCCTGGGGGCCTTTACACCGGGGAGCTGTTTTTT
NA,TRBV18,TRBD2,TRBJ2-5,CASSPRTSGVQETQYF,TGTGCCAGCTCACCTCGGACTAGCGGCGTTCAGGAGACCCAGTACTTC
NA,TRBV6-5,NA,TRBJ1-1,CASSYSDITNTEAFF,TGTGCCAGCAGTTACTCGGACATTACGAACACTGAAGCTTTCTTT
NA,TRBV29-1,NA,TRBJ1-1,CSVGGGYEAFF,TGCAGCGTTGGGGGAGGCTATGAAGCTTTCTTT
NA,TRBV7-9,TRBD2,TRBJ2-3,CASSPPSGRTDTQYF,TGTGCCAGCAGCCCACCTAGCGGCCGCACAGATACGCAGTATTTT
once,TRBV29-1,TRBD1,TRBJ1-1,CSVKVRDRIFSNTEAFF,TGCAGCGTCAAGGTTCGGGACAGGATCTTTAGTAACACTGAAGCTTTCTTT
NA,TRBV5-6,NA,TRBJ2-7,CASSWESYEQYF,TGTGCCAGCAGCTGGGAGTCCTACGAGCAGTACTTC
NA,TRBV7-2,NA,TRBJ1-5,CASSLEGVITNQPQHF,TGTGCCAGCAGCTTAGAGGGGGTTATCACTAATCAGCCCCAGCATTTT
NA,TRBV29-1,TRBD1,TRBJ1-1,CSVERTGANTEAFF,TGCAGCGTTGAAAGGACAGGGGCTAACACTGAAGCTTTCTTT
NA,TRBV5-6,TRBD1,TRBJ1-1,CASSNTGEHAITEAFF,TGTGCCAGCAGCAACACAGGGGAACACGCGATCACTGAAGCTTTCTTT
NA,TRBV4-1,TRBD1,TRBJ1-2,CASSQSDRAAWGYTF,TGCGCCAGCAGCCAGTCAGACAGGGCCGCGTGGGGCTACACCTTC
NA,TRBV25-1,NA,TRBJ1-2,CASSDGGRNYGYTF,TGTGCCAGCAGTGACGGAGGGCGCAACTATGGCTACACCTTC
NA,TRBV5-6,TRBD2,TRBJ2-4,CASSPTLRGEWDIQYF,TGTGCCAGCAGCCCCACCTTACGGGGGGAGTGGGACATTCAGTACTTC
NA,TRBV7-2,TRBD2,TRBJ2-5,CASSSGRGQETQYF,TGTGCCAGCAGCTCGGGGAGGGGTCAAGAGACCCAGTACTTC
NA,TRBV10-1,NA,TRBJ2-7,CASSESAGSYEQYF,TGCGCCAGCAGTGAGTCTGCGGGATCCTACGAGCAGTACTTC
NA,TRBV29-1,TRBD2,TRBJ2-1,CSAESGGAREQFF,TGCAGCGCCGAAAGCGGGGGGGCCCGTGAGCAGTTCTTC
once,TRBV4-1,NA,TRBJ2-3,CASSQDSGPYETQYF,TGCGCCAGCAGCCAAGATAGCGGCCCTTATGAGACGCAGTATTTT
NA,TRBV6-1,NA,TRBJ1-2,CASSEPLGPGTNYGYTF,TGTGCCAGCAGTGAGCCCCTGGGTCCGGGTACTAACTATGGCTACACCTTC
NA,TRBV7-8,NA,TRBJ1-2,CASSLARTNYGYTF,TGTGCCAGCAGCTTAGCCAGGACAAACTATGGCTACACCTTC
once,TRBV6-5,NA,TRBJ1-2,CASTGQINYGYTF,TGTGCCAGCACGGGACAAATTAACTATGGCTACACCTTC
NA,TRBV6-1,NA,TRBJ2-1,CASERGGNEQFF,TGTGCCAGTGAAAGGGGTGGTAATGAGCAGTTCTTC
NA,TRBV27,NA,TRBJ2-1,CASSERGGLDNEQFF,TGTGCCAGCAGTGAAAGAGGTGGGTTGGACAATGAGCAGTTCTTC
once,TRBV18,NA,TRBJ1-4,CASSSLPATNEKLFF,TGTGCCAGCTCAAGTCTGCCGGCAACTAATGAAAAACTGTTTTTT